This T cell receptor (beta chain) was observed in a study of response to subunit inactivated influenza vaccine. The study's findings and limits: Authors suggested that a seasonal influenza vaccination recruits few new T cells each time.

Each CDR3 protein gets one entry after TCRdb re-called the RT-PCR reads with MiXCR. This table holds hundreds of thousands of distinct CDR3 sequences, 10% to 15% found once. This clonotype was counted at least ten times. The antigen is unknown. This receptor was taken from a man aged 45-60 years who received an inactivated influenza vaccine. The source was PBMCs from blood, collected 35 to 45 days after vaccination.

CDR3 amino acids: CATSDHRQAGNYGYTF. The DNA for the CDR3 is TGTGCCACCAGTGACCATCGTCAGGCCGGCAACTATGGCTACACCTTC. This chain joins TRBV24-1 and TRBJ1-2; no definite D call. The CDR3 extends over 16 amino acids. The V gene lost 4 bases and the J gene lost 2 bases, with 16 bases spanning the gap. Germline V gene lookup returns CDR1 KGHDR and CDR2 SFDVKD.